The 11 T cell receptor beta chains below were found in one sample sequenced in a study of CD8+ T cells in alopecia areata (dated by TCRdb to about 2018). Reading the label with the study, this specimen's treatment or condition is: oral pan-JAK inhibitor, 5-10 mg twice daily. Library preparation employed the immunoSEQ multiplex PCR assay. RNA was extracted from all samples and reverse transcribed into cDNA as template for TCR sequencing. The clones in this table, taken by TCRdb from immuneACCESS, are in-frame only. Not every clone is retained; where verified, under half of the shortfall comes from an unresolved V gene, and the cause of the rest is unknown. The sample data list 95,000 to 100,000 clones, and about 61% of these were observed just once. The ten largest make up less than 20% of the sample. Source: CD8+ T cells sorted from blood, taken at week 56, from a patient treated with tofacitinib. The receptors stem from a human donor with alopecia areata.

This rearrangement joins TRBV5-1 to TRBJ2-1; weak D call: TRBD2 (6 bases). V was shortened by 3 bases and J by 12 bases, with 16 bases between the two germline ends. The CDR3 loop spans 13 amino acids. The V gene's germline CDR1 is SGHRS and CDR2 YFSETQ. The CDR3 DNA reads as TGCGCCAGCAGCTCGGGACTCGAGCCCGGGCAGTTCTTC. This translates into CASSSGLEPGQFF.

Only a few counts were recorded for this clone. The chain recombines TRBV5-6 with TRBJ1-5; 9 positions match TRBD1. Germline CDR1 and CDR2: SGHDT and YYEEEE. The CDR3 consists of 16 residues. V was clipped by 4 bases and J by 1 base; unmatched bases: 6. The CDR3 region is CASSGGTGFSNQPQHF. CDR3 DNA: TGTGCCAGCAGCGGGGGGACAGGGTTCAGCAATCAGCCCCAGCATTTT. Full variable domain (missing parts from reference TRBV5-6 and TRBJ1-5): DAGVTQSPTHLIKTRGQQVTLRCSPKSGHDTVSWYQQALGQGPQFIFQYYEEEERQRGNFPDRFSGHQFPNYSSELNVNALLLGDSALYLCASSGGTGFSNQPQHFGDGTRLSIL.

The chain recombines TRBV5-1 with TRBJ2-7; D unresolved. Trimming pared 7 bases from V and 2 bases from J, leaving 10 bases between. There are 12 residues in the CDR3. The germline CDR1 and CDR2 sequences are SGHRS and YFSETQ. In nucleotides, the CDR3 is TGCGCCAGCGGGAAGGGTACCTACGAGCAGTACTTC. Translating it yields CASGKGTYEQYF.

The J gene is TRBJ2-3, the V gene TRBV28; 11 nucleotides agree with TRBD2. After removal of 6 bases from V and 7 bases from J, the junction contained 9 bases not matched to a gene. Looked up from germline, CDR1 is MDHEN and CDR2 is SYDVKM. This CDR3 spans 15 amino acids. DNA for the CDR3: TGTGCCAGCAGCGGTACTAGCGGGGGCTCCCATACGCAGTATTTT. As protein: CASSGTSGGSHTQYF.

This clone has just a few counts. The rearrangement joins TRBV29-1 to TRBJ1-2; no clear D gene. The CDR3 runs to 13 residues. Germline loops: CDR1 SQVTM, CDR2 ANQGSEA. V lost 7 bases to trimming and J lost 2 bases, with 14 bases between them. The CDR3 sequence is CSARSPDNYGYTF. CDR3 in DNA: TGCAGCGCTAGGTCCCCTGACAACTATGGCTACACCTTC.

The chain joins TRBV6-5 to TRBJ1-5; TRBD1 agrees at 12 bases. Germline trimming cut 8 bases from V and 7 bases from J; bases unmatched to any gene: 3. The CDR3 is 13 amino acids. CDR1 is MNHEY, CDR2 SVGAGI, per germline. Here the CDR3 DNA reads TGTGCCAGCCTAGGGACAGGGGGCCAGCCCCAGCATTTT. Amino acid sequence: CASLGTGGQPQHF.

In its sample, this clone was seen once. The rearrangement joins TRBV11-2 to TRBJ2-1; the D call may be TRBD1 or TRBD2 (6 bases each). This CDR3 region has 13 residues. The V gene lost 5 bases and the J gene lost 7 bases, with 12 bases spanning the gap. Germline CDR1 SGHAT, CDR2 FQNNGV. The CDR3 protein is CASSPRGENEQFF. The CDR3 DNA reads TGTGCCAGCAGCCCGAGGGGGGAGAATGAGCAGTTCTTC.

The V gene is TRBV9, the J gene TRBJ2-7, with 8 bases that match TRBD1. The CDR3 is 14 residues long. V shed 3 bases and J 1 base; nucleotides not matched to a gene: 3. Germline V gene lookup returns CDR1 SGDLS and CDR2 YYNGEE. The CDR3 loop is CASSGRTGSYEQYF. The CDR3 DNA reads as TGTGCCAGCAGCGGTCGGACAGGGTCCTACGAGCAGTACTTC. Combining the CDR3 with reference TRBV9 and TRBJ2-7 gives the whole variable domain DSGVTQTPKHLITATGQRVTLRCSPRSGDLSVYWYQQSLDQGLQFLIQYYNGEERAKGNILERFSAQQFPDLHSELNLSSLELGDSALYFCASSGRTGSYEQYFGPGTRLTVT.

Here the CDR3 reads CASTGFGTGSSGANVLTF. CDR3 coding DNA: TGTGCCAGCACCGGTTTTGGGACAGGGTCTTCTGGGGCCAACGTCCTGACTTTC. This rearrangement joins TRBV7-9 to TRBJ2-6, with 9 bases matching TRBD1. The germline gives CDR1 SEHNR, CDR2 FQNEAQ (reference sequence). CDR3 length equals 18 residues. V shed 7 bases, J shed 1 base, and the junction held 11 bases outside the gene matches. Together with reference TRBV7-9 and TRBJ2-6, the CDR3 gives the full variable domain: DTGVSQNPRHKITKRGQNVTFRCDPISEHNRLYWYRQTLGQGPEFLTYFQNEAQLEKSRLLSDRFSAERPKGSFSTLEIQRTEQGDSAMYLCASTGFGTGSSGANVLTFGAGSRLTVL.

This sequence joins TRBV5-1 and TRBJ1-1; TRBD1 aligns across 7 bases. The CDR3 extends over 14 amino acids. Germline CDR1 SGHRS, CDR2 YFSETQ. The V segment lost 4 bases and the J segment 7 bases; nucleotides outside the gene matches: 10. CDR3 protein: CASSPQGFVDEAFF. CDR3 nucleotides: TGCGCCAGCAGCCCACAGGGGTTTGTGGATGAAGCTTTCTTT.

The rearrangement links TRBV2 to TRBJ2-1; a possible D gene is TRBD1 (6 bases). V was cut by 1 base and J by 7 bases, with 11 bases left in between. CDR3 length: 14 amino acids. Germline CDR1 reads SNHLY; CDR2 reads FYNNEI. As DNA, the CDR3 is TGTGCCAGCAGTGAAGTTCCAGGGACAAATGAGCAGTTCTTC. Residues: CASSEVPGTNEQFF.